The source of this T cell receptor beta chain is a study of cytomegalovirus exposure and HLA in healthy donors. In the case of this clone: What it binds is unknown.

Healthy bone marrow donors supplied every sample. PCR primers comprised 60 Vbeta and 13 Jbeta primers. Only in-frame clones appear in the TCRdb table, and some are missing; sequencing was by immunoSEQ multiplex PCR. Of tens of thousands of clones in the sample, approximately 71% were seen once. Whole-study results and caveats: Despite most TCR sequences being rare, some public TCRs occurred in many donors. Immune exposure information available was restricted to CMV serostatus. Among the most significant clusters, several appeared linked to common viral pathogens in a later analysis.

Material for sequencing was PBMCs. This clonotype was obtained from a man in his fifties or sixties in good health and CMV-seropositive.

The CDR3 loop reads CASEPFVSAGDYGYTF. The DNA of the CDR3 is TGCGCCAGCGAGCCGTTCGTCTCCGCAGGGGACTATGGCTACACCTTC. The chain has TRBV4-3 and TRBJ1-2, with D perhaps TRBD1 (6 bases). The CDR3 runs 16 residues. Germline assignment: CDR1 LGHNA and CDR2 YSLEER. V dropped 8 bases and J dropped 3 bases, with 22 bases sitting between them.